Here is one T cell receptor beta chain with its context. Antigen: not known. Deletions cut 10 bases from V and 8 bases from J, with 14 bases between. Germline CDR1 ENHRY, CDR2 SYGVKD. The CDR3 is made up of 11 amino acids. Patients were excluded because of uncontrolled infection, other autoimmune disease, pregnancy or lactation. Orbital computed tomography and thyroid ultrasound, together with serum TRAb and thyroxine and clinical symptoms, were used for diagnoses. This specimen comes from a study of T cells in Graves' hyperthyroidism and ophthalmopathy. General study points: Ophthalmopathy, which appeared later, was predicted by the model a median 6.5 months before onset. Most clonotypes that expanded in the thyroid above 0.001 also showed up in blood.

From RNA transcripts, TCR beta CDR3 regions were amplified. The primer set for the first-round RT-PCR of the TCR CDR3 was HTBI. TCRdb re-called the multiplex PCR reads through MiXCR, storing one row per CDR3 protein. The table lists hundreds of thousands of distinct CDR3 sequences, just over 45% of them singletons. Sequencing was performed on peripheral blood or thyroid tissue (not recorded which). The TCR comes from a woman between 18 and 30 years old with Graves' hyperthyroidism. V usage is TRBV10-3 and J usage is TRBJ1-2, with D uncertain. This CDR3 reads CATEPGLGYTF. CDR3 nucleotides: TGTGCCACCGAGCCGGGCCTGGGCTACACCTTC.